This T cell receptor (beta chain) was observed in a study of CD8 T cells in ankylosing spondylitis. Study conclusions and caveats: The study identified a TCR beta motif of under ten highly homologous variants that appeared characteristic of ankylosing spondylitis blood.

TCRdb reprocessed the 5' RACE reads with MiXCR, giving one entry per CDR3 protein. The top ten clones hold about 0.94% of a sample with around 430,000 distinct CDR3 sequences, approximately 17% of them seen once. This clonotype occurred many times. Antigen unknown. The specimen was blood, either unsorted or a sorted T cell fraction (not recorded which). The receptor comes from a male donor with ankylosing spondylitis.

CDR3 region: CSARVRGYGYTF. The CDR3, as DNA: TGCAGTGCTAGAGTCAGGGGCTATGGCTACACCTTC. This rearrangement joins TRBV20-1 to TRBJ1-2, with D maybe TRBD1 (6 bases). The V end lost 1 base, the J end lost 4 bases, and 7 bases lay between the germline ends. This CDR3 spans 12 amino acids. CDR1 DFQATT and CDR2 SNEGSKA come from the germline V gene (reference sequence).